The T cell receptor (beta chain) under discussion was sequenced for a study of T cell responses to AZD1222 COVID-19 vaccine. In regard to this clone: The antigen is undetermined.

Sequenced by immunoSEQ multiplex PCR; TCRdb stores in-frame clones only, minus some. The sample has roughly 130,000 clones; just over 85% are singletons. Deletions cut 4 bases from V and 3 bases from J, with 19 bases between. Germline lookup yields CDR1 SGHRS and CDR2 YFSETQ. The CDR3 has 16 amino acids. Study-wide results and limits: Researchers report vaccine-associated CD4 TCRs spanning spike, with dominance at 160-218 and 743-854. All repertoire sampling was performed exclusively after the peak T cell response. Baseline antibody screening turned up just six or seven seropositive AZD1222 recipients. Clonal diversity was possibly underestimated, and the donors were mostly white British, with more females.

The specimen comprised peripheral blood, sampled on day 0 of MenACWY control vaccination. This TCR was recovered from an adult in good health. This chain connects TRBV5-1 to TRBJ1-2; D unresolved. The CDR3 spells CASSPHQLAPDYGYTF. In nucleotides, the CDR3 is TGCGCCAGCAGCCCCCACCAGCTCGCCCCCGACTATGGCTACACCTTC.